This T cell receptor (beta chain) was captured by sequencing in a study of cytotoxic CD8 clonotypes in ibrutinib-treated CLL. Germline V lookup: CDR1 SGDLS, CDR2 YYNGEE. This CDR3 is built from 13 residues. V gave up 4 bases and J gave up 10 bases, with 17 bases separating them. The data were produced by immunoSEQ multiplex PCR, yet TCRdb's version contains in-frame clones alone and is incomplete. The sample shows a few hundred thousand clones, about 77% of them seen only once. This specimen was PBMCs, taken before ibrutinib treatment. The chain has TRBV9 and TRBJ1-2, with a weak D call TRBD1 (5 bases). This TCR was sampled from a human donor with chronic lymphocytic leukemia. CDR3 residues: CASSPYGGYDYTF. The CDR3 DNA reads as TGTGCCAGCAGCCCTTACGGGGGTTACGACTACACCTTC.